Following are 3 T cell receptor beta chains from one sample sequenced in a study of T-cell memory formation after mild COVID-19. Via MiXCR, TCRdb re-called the 5' RACE reads, giving one row per CDR3 protein. The sample yields 350,000 to 450,000 distinct CDR3 sequences, around 20% seen once. The sequenced sample was PBMCs or a T cell subset sorted from them (not recorded which). The receptor set was obtained from an adult woman who had mild COVID-19 (a few samples of this study predate the infection). Cell type and time point are not known.

The sample holds a few counts of this clonotype. J is TRBJ2-5 and V is TRBV6-5, with TRBD1 identical over 11 bases. The germline gives CDR1 MNHEY, CDR2 SVGAGI. CDR3 size: 18 residues. J lost 5 bases, V lost 2 bases, and 13 bases had no gene match. The CDR3: CASSYNAGQGEMGETQYF. CDR3 in DNA: TGTGCCAGCAGTTACAACGCGGGACAGGGGGAAATGGGGGAGACCCAGTACTTC.

The chain combines TRBV5-1 with TRBJ2-7; possibly TRBD1 for D (7 bases). CDR1 is SGHRS, CDR2 YFSETQ, per germline. This CDR3 is 15 amino acids long. Between the trimmed V and J ends, which lost 2 bases and 7 bases, there was a span of 19 bases. The CDR3 is CASSLHTGQAGEQYF. The CDR3 coding sequence is TGCGCCAGCAGCTTACACACTGGACAGGCGGGGGAGCAGTACTTC.

The V gene is TRBV10-3, the J gene TRBJ1-2, with D possibly TRBD1 on 5 matching bases. Trimming removed 4 bases from V and 2 bases from J, with 17 bases in between. Germline V CDR1 and CDR2: ENHRY, SYGVKD. The CDR3 has 16 residues. The CDR3: CAISVDSGARNYGYTF. The CDR3 region has the DNA TGTGCCATCAGTGTAGATTCCGGGGCAAGGAACTATGGCTACACCTTC.